The 32 T cell receptor beta chains below come from one sample, sequenced in a study of cytomegalovirus exposure and HLA in healthy donors. Primers included in the PCR were 60 Vbeta and 13 Jbeta primers. The table came from immunoSEQ multiplex PCR; TCRdb's copy has only in-frame clones and leaves some out. The profile shows roughly 130,000 clones, 80% to 90% of them singletons. The sequenced sample was PBMCs. The receptors shown here come from a man aged 50-60 years in good health and CMV-seronegative.

Concerning this clone: A read error is likely, as this CDR3 ends without the conserved phenylalanine or tryptophan. V and J are TRBV5-1 and TRBJ2-7, with a weak D call TRBD2 (5 bases). Germline CDR1 is SGHRS and CDR2 is YFSETQ. The CDR3 has 13 residues. V lost 0 bases and J lost 4, with 8 bases in between. Here the CDR3 DNA reads TGCGCCAGCAGCTTGGCGAGGGAATACGAGCAGTACCTC. It codes for CASSLAREYEQYL.

The chain links TRBV2 to TRBJ2-5, with a possible D match to TRBD1 (5 bases). The V end lost 7 bases, the J end lost 0 bases, and 6 bases lay between the germline ends. CDR1 SNHLY and CDR2 FYNNEI come from the germline V gene. The length of the CDR3 is 12 residues. The CDR3 here is CASMDNQETQYF. CDR3 nucleotide sequence: TGTGCCAGCATGGACAACCAAGAGACCCAGTACTTC.

The chain is built from TRBV5-4 and TRBJ2-5, with D perhaps matching TRBD2 (5 bases). CDR1 SGHNT and CDR2 YYREEE come from the germline V gene (reference sequence). The V and J ends lost 4 bases and 2 bases respectively, with 15 bases between them. CDR3 length: 15 amino acids. CDR3 residues: CASSPGKNLQETQYF. The CDR3 region has the DNA TGTGCCAGCAGCCCCGGGAAAAACCTACAAGAGACCCAGTACTTC.

The chain employs TRBV7-2 and TRBJ2-5; D remains unclear. In germline, CDR1 is SGHTA, CDR2 FQGNSA. Trimming shortened V by 5 bases and J by 6 bases, and 10 bases separated the two germline ends. The CDR3 runs 12 residues. CDR3 residues: CASSPSAQTQYF. As DNA, the CDR3 is TGTGCCAGCAGCCCTAGTGCTCAGACCCAGTACTTC.

This chain uses TRBV9 with TRBJ2-1; 8 nucleotides match TRBD2. After removal of 3 bases from V and 0 bases from J, the junction contained 2 bases not matched to a gene. This CDR3 has 15 residues. From germline, CDR1 is SGDLS and CDR2 YYNGEE. The CDR3 sequence: CASSERGFSYNEQFF. The CDR3 bases are TGTGCCAGCAGCGAGCGGGGGTTCTCCTACAATGAGCAGTTCTTC.

This clone showed up just once. This rearrangement joins TRBV18 to TRBJ1-2; 8 bases line up with TRBD1. The germline gives CDR1 KGHSH, CDR2 LQKENI. The trim removed 6 bases at V and 9 bases at J, leaving 9 bases unmatched. There are 13 residues in the CDR3. The CDR3 protein is CASSTDRGWSYTF. CDR3 DNA: TGTGCCAGCTCGACTGACAGGGGATGGAGCTACACCTTC. The whole variable domain, remainder taken from reference TRBV18 and TRBJ1-2, is NAGVMQNPRHLVRRRGQEARLRCSPMKGHSHVYWYRQLPEEGLKFMVYLQKENIIDESGMPKERFSAEFPKEGPSILRIQQVVRGDSAAYFCASSTDRGWSYTFGSGTRLTVV.

The CDR3 bases are TGTGCCTGGAGTACAGGGGCGTTAGAGGGCTACACCTTC. Amino acids: CAWSTGALEGYTF. The J gene is TRBJ1-2, the V gene TRBV30, with 7 bases matching TRBD1. V shed 2 bases, J shed 8 bases, and the junction held 8 bases outside the gene matches. CDR3 length equals 13 residues. Germline V gene data show CDR1 as GTSNPN and CDR2 as SVGIG (reference sequence).

This chain uses TRBV19 with TRBJ2-5, with D perhaps TRBD1 (5 bases). Germline CDR1 reads LNHDA; CDR2 reads SQIVND (reference sequence). V was cut by 2 bases and J by 5 bases, with 12 bases left in between. CDR3 length equals 14 residues. CDR3 nucleotide sequence: TGTGCCAGTAGTATACAATCTAGGGGTGAGACCCAGTACTTC. It specifies CASSIQSRGETQYF.

J is TRBJ2-5 and V is TRBV4-2; possibly TRBD2 for D (5 bases). CDR1 is LGHNA, CDR2 YNFKEQ, per germline. The CDR3 is 13 residues long. V lost 8 bases, J lost 4 bases, and 14 bases lay in between. The CDR3 bases are TGTGCCAGCGGAGACGGACTTGGAGAGACCCAGTACTTC. It is translated as CASGDGLGETQYF.

The rearrangement links TRBV9 to TRBJ2-7; no clear D. Trimming cost V 0 bases and J 2 bases, with 6 bases left between them. Per germline, CDR1 SGDLS and CDR2 YYNGEE. The CDR3 runs 13 residues. CDR3 protein: CASSVGLAYEQYF. Written as DNA, the CDR3 is TGTGCCAGCAGCGTAGGGCTGGCCTACGAGCAGTACTTC. The variable domain in full, completed from reference TRBV9 and TRBJ2-7, reads DSGVTQTPKHLITATGQRVTLRCSPRSGDLSVYWYQQSLDQGLQFLIQYYNGEERAKGNILERFSAQQFPDLHSELNLSSLELGDSALYFCASSVGLAYEQYFGPGTRLTVT.

The rearrangement uses TRBV4-2 and TRBJ1-6; TRBD1 might be the D (5 bases). Germline loops: CDR1 LGHNA, CDR2 YNFKEQ. The length of the CDR3 is 15 residues. V dropped 0 bases and J dropped 13 bases, with 16 bases sitting between them. The CDR3 reads CASSQDLPGDWPLHF. The CDR3 nucleotides read TGTGCCAGCAGCCAAGATTTGCCGGGGGATTGGCCCCTCCACTTT.

V usage is TRBV5-1 and J usage is TRBJ2-5, with D tentatively TRBD2 (5 bases). CDR3 length: 13 residues. Trimming took off 0 bases at V and 2 bases at J, with 5 bases between the two ends. Germline CDR1 is SGHRS and CDR2 is YFSETQ. The CDR3 is CASSLGGQETQYF. Here the CDR3 DNA reads TGCGCCAGCAGCTTGGGAGGGCAAGAGACCCAGTACTTC.

This clone appeared once. The gene calls are TRBV7-8 and TRBJ2-3; 7 bases agree with TRBD2. Germline-derived CDR1 and CDR2 are SGHVS and FQNEAQ. The CDR3 is made up of 16 amino acids. The J segment lost 0 bases and the V segment lost 2 bases, leaving 5 bases of the junction unmatched. CDR3 sequence (DNA): TGTGCCAGCAGCTTAAGTCTAGCGGTTAGCACAGATACGCAGTATTTT. Translation gives CASSLSLAVSTDTQYF.

This clone occurred a few times. The rearrangement links TRBV30 to TRBJ2-3; TRBD2 matches at 7 bases. CDR1 is GTSNPN, CDR2 SVGIG, per germline (reference sequence). V lost 4 bases and J lost 0; bases outside the gene matches: 7. This CDR3 comprises 15 residues. The CDR3 spells CAWNSAGASTDTQYF. For the CDR3, the DNA is TGTGCCTGGAACAGTGCGGGAGCTAGCACAGATACGCAGTATTTT. Drawing the rest from reference TRBV30 and TRBJ2-3, the complete variable domain is SQTIHQWPATLVQPVGSPLSLECTVEGTSNPNLYWYRQAAGRGLQLLFYSVGIGQISSEVPQNLSASRPQDRQFILSSKKLLLSDSGFYLCAWNSAGASTDTQYFGPGTRLTVL.

The V and J genes are TRBV19 and TRBJ2-1, with 9 bases matching TRBD2. This CDR3 is 15 amino acids long. Germline V CDR1 and CDR2: LNHDA, SQIVND (reference sequence). V trimming: 3 bases; J trimming: 4 bases; junction bases outside the gene matches: 4. DNA for the CDR3: TGTGCCAGTAGTATGGCTAGCGGGGTTTACAATGAGCAGTTCTTC. Translation: CASSMASGVYNEQFF.

The count of this clone is one. V gene TRBV9 combines with J gene TRBJ2-2; possible D gene TRBD2, 6 bases. Deletions cut 3 bases from V and 0 bases from J, with 12 bases between. Germline CDR1 reads SGDLS; CDR2 reads YYNGEE. The CDR3 is made up of 16 amino acids. The CDR3 DNA is TGTGCCAGCAGCGCCTGGGAGGACGCGAACACCGGGGAGCTGTTTTTT. Protein: CASSAWEDANTGELFF.

The genes are TRBV9 and TRBJ2-7; 10 bases fit TRBD1. The germline V gene encodes CDR1 SGDLS and CDR2 YYNGEE. This CDR3 has 16 amino acids. V shed 0 bases, J shed 2 bases, and the junction held 5 bases outside the gene matches. The CDR3 region is CASSVGDRGVTYEQYF. CDR3 coding DNA: TGTGCCAGCAGCGTAGGGGACAGGGGAGTCACCTACGAGCAGTACTTC.

The J gene is TRBJ1-5, the V gene TRBV21-1; whether TRBD1, the table's D call, matches the DNA was not checked. TRBV21-1 is a known pseudogene. This CDR3 is built from 17 residues. CDR3 amino acids: CASDTLEGHFSNQPQHF. The CDR3 DNA is TGTGCCAGCGACACATTAGAGGGACACTTTAGCAATCAGCCCCAGCATTTT.

The rearrangement uses TRBV10-3 and TRBJ2-3; 11 nucleotides agree with TRBD2. V was pared by 6 bases and J by 5 bases, with 7 bases of the junction left unmatched. CDR1 is ENHRY, CDR2 SYGVKD, per germline. The CDR3 sequence is 15 residues long. CDR3 protein: CAISPGLAVGDTQYF. CDR3 nucleotide sequence: TGTGCCATCAGCCCGGGACTAGCGGTTGGAGATACGCAGTATTTT.

This clone has more than one count but fewer than ten. V gene TRBV16 combines with J gene TRBJ2-7; tentative D call: TRBD2 (5 bases). This CDR3 spans 17 amino acids. Germline CDR1 reads KGHSY; CDR2 reads FQNENV. V dropped 1 base and J dropped 1 base, with 17 bases sitting between them. In DNA, the CDR3 is TGTGCCAGCAGCCAATATGTATGGTCGGGGTTATCCTACGAGCAGTACTTC. Amino acid sequence: CASSQYVWSGLSYEQYF.

This chain uses TRBV29-1 with TRBJ2-1; perhaps TRBD1 as D (6 bases). Germline V gene data show CDR1 as SQVTM and CDR2 as ANQGSEA. CDR3 length equals 13 residues. The V end lost 7 bases, the J end lost 2 bases, and 12 bases lay between the germline ends. Here the CDR3 DNA reads TGCAGCGCAACAGGGATTACCTACAATGAGCAGTTCTTC. It is translated as CSATGITYNEQFF.

The genes are TRBV7-2 and TRBJ2-1; TRBD2 might be the D (5 bases). V was shortened by 1 base and J by 9 bases, with 13 bases between the two germline ends. The CDR3 sequence is 14 residues long. The V gene's germline CDR1 is SGHTA and CDR2 FQGNSA. CDR3 in DNA: TGTGCCAGCAGCTTAGGGCTGGGCGCGGGTGAGCAGTTCTTC. Translation: CASSLGLGAGEQFF.

This clone has only a few counts. The gene calls are TRBV4-1 and TRBJ1-2; 7 positions match TRBD1. Unmatched junction bases numbered 5, after V lost 3 bases and J lost 4 bases. CDR3 length equals 14 residues. Germline CDR1 and CDR2: MGHRA and YSYEKL. The CDR3, as DNA: TGCGCCAGCAGCCAGCGACAGGGACCCTATGGCTACACCTTC. It yields the protein CASSQRQGPYGYTF.

This clone was recorded a few times. The CDR3 nucleotides read TGTGCCAGCAGGAACCCCTCGGGAGATACGCAGTATTTT. This encodes CASRNPSGDTQYF. V usage is TRBV6-6 and J usage is TRBJ2-3; D is uncertain. CDR1 MNHNY and CDR2 SVGAGI come from the germline V gene (reference sequence). CDR3 size: 13 residues. Trimming removed 6 bases from V and 5 bases from J, with 12 bases in between.

V is TRBV11-2 and J is TRBJ2-5, with TRBD1 as a possible D gene (7 bases). V was trimmed by 9 bases and J by 5 bases, leaving 22 bases between them. The CDR3 totals 15 residues. Germline V CDR1 and CDR2: SGHAT, FQNNGV. The DNA for the CDR3 is TGTGCCAGTGTAGAGGGGGCGACTAGACTGGAGACCCAGTACTTC. This gives the protein CASVEGATRLETQYF.

This clone was observed once. This chain joins TRBV6-6 and TRBJ1-2; the match to TRBD1 covers 8 bases. The CDR3 is 16 amino acids. The V and J ends lost 2 bases and 2 bases, in that order; junction bases with no gene match: 7. Looked up from germline, CDR1 is MNHNY and CDR2 is SVGAGI (reference sequence). This CDR3 is CASSYDRQGWNYGYTF. CDR3 in DNA: TGTGCCAGCAGTTACGACCGACAGGGGTGGAACTATGGCTACACCTTC.

The chain is built from TRBV6-1 and TRBJ1-2; D is possibly TRBD1 (6 bases). CDR1 is MNHNS and CDR2 is SASEGT in the germline V gene. The CDR3 is made up of 12 amino acids. Between the trimmed V and J ends, which lost 5 bases and 8 bases, there was a span of 12 bases. The CDR3 DNA follows: TGTGCCAGCAGTAGCACAGGGCGCGGCTACACCTTC. Residues: CASSSTGRGYTF.

This clone was seen once. The chain joins TRBV7-3 to TRBJ1-2; 10 nucleotides match TRBD1. V was pared by 4 bases and J by 7 bases, with 6 bases of the junction left unmatched. Germline values: CDR1 SGHTA, CDR2 FQGTGA. The CDR3 length is 14 residues. CDR3 in DNA: TGTGCCAGCAGCTCGGGGACAGGGGAACGTGGCTACACCTTC. Translation gives CASSSGTGERGYTF.

This clone came up once. The J gene is TRBJ1-1, the V gene TRBV11-3, with D possibly TRBD1 on 6 matching bases. The CDR3 totals 15 residues. Germline assignment: CDR1 SGHNT and CDR2 YENEEA. The germline V and J ends were trimmed by 3 bases and 7 bases, with 18 bases remaining between them. The CDR3 here is CASSFQGHEQGEAFF. The CDR3 DNA sequence: TGTGCCAGCAGCTTCCAGGGACATGAACAGGGTGAAGCTTTCTTT.

V gene TRBV5-1 combines with J gene TRBJ1-4, with 7 bases lining up with TRBD1. Trimming took 4 bases from V and 8 from J; bases not matched to a gene: 8. Germline CDR1 is SGHRS and CDR2 is YFSETQ. This CDR3 has 14 residues. CDR3 in amino acids: CASSQDRPREKLFF. DNA of the CDR3: TGCGCCAGCAGCCAGGACAGGCCGCGGGAAAAACTGTTTTTT.

The chain joins TRBV7-8 to TRBJ2-3; 14 bases agree with TRBD2. The CDR3 totals 19 residues. Germline CDR1 reads SGHVS; CDR2 reads FQNEAQ. Trimming removed 0 bases from V and 6 bases from J; junction bases left unmatched: 11. CDR3 amino acids: CASSLAGLAGGLGLDTQYF. CDR3 bases: TGTGCCAGCAGCTTAGCCGGACTAGCGGGGGGTTTAGGGTTGGATACGCAGTATTTT.

The chain carries TRBV2 and TRBJ2-5, with 8 nucleotides matching TRBD2. V was pared by 4 bases and J by 2 bases, with 9 bases of the junction left unmatched. The CDR3 has 16 amino acids. The V gene's germline CDR1 is SNHLY and CDR2 FYNNEI. The CDR3 loop reads CASSANLGGGQETQYF. DNA for the CDR3: TGTGCCAGCAGTGCCAACCTCGGGGGGGGGCAAGAGACCCAGTACTTC.